This entry lists 29 T cell receptor beta chains sequenced from one sample in a study of blood T cell repertoires in COVID-19. Data came from immunoSEQ multiplex PCR; TCRdb stores just in-frame clones and leaves some out. The table records approximately 300,000 clones, roughly 90% of them present only once. The specimen sequenced was peripheral blood. The receptors come from a man between 18 and 35 years old who had recovered from COVID-19.

This clone was seen a single time. The chain employs TRBV9 and TRBJ1-6; 8 nucleotides line up with TRBD1. Per the germline V gene, CDR1 is SGDLS and CDR2 is YYNGEE. The CDR3 is 16 residues long. V was clipped by 0 bases and J by 7 bases; unmatched bases: 6. The CDR3 sequence: CASSVAPGQDNSPLHF. The CDR3 bases are TGTGCCAGCAGCGTAGCCCCGGGACAGGACAATTCACCCCTCCACTTT.

The chain joins TRBV9 to TRBJ1-3; TRBD1 matches at 7 bases. V was clipped by 4 bases and J by 2 bases; unmatched bases: 6. The CDR3 contains 15 residues. Germline V gene data show CDR1 as SGDLS and CDR2 as YYNGEE. The CDR3 region is CASSIEGAAGNTIYF. CDR3 bases: TGTGCCAGCAGCATCGAGGGGGCAGCTGGAAACACCATATATTTT.

J is TRBJ2-3 and V is TRBV13; TRBD1 might be the D (6 bases). Germline values: CDR1 PRHDT, CDR2 FYEKMQ (reference sequence). CDR3 length: 15 residues. V was cut by 1 base and J by 3 bases, with 11 bases left in between. This chain's CDR3 is CASSLEGRGTDTQYF. CDR3 DNA sequence: TGTGCCAGCAGCTTAGAAGGCAGGGGAACAGATACGCAGTATTTT.

The chain combines TRBV30 with TRBJ2-7; possible D gene TRBD1, 6 bases. This CDR3 has 14 amino acids. Between the trimmed V and J ends, which lost 1 base and 2 bases, there was a span of 12 bases. Germline V CDR1 and CDR2: GTSNPN, SVGIG (reference sequence). The CDR3: CAWSASPGAYEQYF. The DNA for the CDR3 is TGTGCCTGGAGTGCCTCCCCAGGGGCCTACGAGCAGTACTTC.

In this sample, this clone turned up once. The chain employs TRBV5-5 and TRBJ1-2; maybe TRBD1 (6 bases). This CDR3 spans 13 amino acids. Trimming removed 2 bases at V and 2 bases at J, with 7 bases between. The V gene's germline CDR1 is SGHKS and CDR2 YYEKEE (reference sequence). CDR3 nucleotides: TGTGCCAGCAGCTTTGGGACAAACTATGGCTACACCTTC. This translates into CASSFGTNYGYTF.

V gene TRBV24-1 combines with J gene TRBJ2-1, with a tentative D call TRBD2 (6 bases). This CDR3 has 14 amino acids. Germline V gene sequence: CDR1 KGHDR, CDR2 SFDVKD. V lost 5 bases to trimming and J lost 2 bases, with 9 bases between them. CDR3 protein: CATSVSGAYNEQFF. The CDR3 DNA sequence: TGTGCCACCAGTGTATCGGGAGCCTACAATGAGCAGTTCTTC.

As to this clone: A much larger clone lies one base from this, so it may be a read error. The genes are TRBV7-2 and TRBJ1-1, with a weak D call TRBD1 (5 bases). The CDR3 is made up of 11 amino acids. Germline V gene lookup returns CDR1 SGHTA and CDR2 FQGNSA. V lost 4 bases and J lost 8, with 8 bases in between. Here the CDR3 reads CASSWGGEAFF. The CDR3 bases are TGTGCCAGCAGCTGGGGGGGAGAAGCTTTCTTT.

The rearrangement joins TRBV11-2 to TRBJ1-3; no reliable D call. Germline V CDR1 and CDR2: SGHAT, FQNNGV. The CDR3 runs to 14 residues. V was clipped by 6 bases and J by 0 bases, with 9 bases between them. The DNA of the CDR3 is TGTGCCAGCAGTAATCCGAGCTCTGGAAACACCATATATTTT. Protein product: CASSNPSSGNTIYF.

This chain links TRBV7-3 with TRBJ2-3; D is possibly TRBD2 (5 bases). The length of the CDR3 is 16 residues. Germline V gives CDR1 SGHTA, CDR2 FQGTGA. Trimming cost V 0 bases and J 0 bases, with 10 bases left between them. This CDR3 reads CASSLTSATSTDTQYF. In DNA form, the CDR3 reads TGTGCCAGCAGCTTAACTAGCGCCACTAGCACAGATACGCAGTATTTT.

J is TRBJ1-2 and V is TRBV2; TRBD1 aligns across 7 bases. This CDR3 spans 10 amino acids. The J segment lost 14 bases and the V segment lost 8 bases, leaving 8 bases of the junction unmatched. The germline V gene has CDR1 SNHLY and CDR2 FYNNEI. The CDR3 region has the DNA TGTGCCAGCCGAAGGGGGCCTCAGACCTTC. It is translated as CASRRGPQTF.

This chain joins TRBV12-5 and TRBJ2-1; no clear D gene. The CDR3 spans 12 residues. The ends were cut back, 2 bases at V and 7 bases at J, with 6 bases in the middle. Germline CDR1 reads LGHNT; CDR2 reads FRNRAP. This chain's CDR3 is CASGLQENEQFF. CDR3 bases: TGTGCTAGTGGTTTGCAGGAAAATGAGCAGTTCTTC.

The V gene is TRBV4-1, the J gene TRBJ2-1; 14 bases map to TRBD2. CDR1 and CDR2 from the germline V gene are MGHRA and YSYEKL. J lost 6 bases, V lost 4 bases, and 5 bases had no gene match. The CDR3 is 16 amino acids. The CDR3 nucleotides read TGCGCCAGCAGCCTCAGAGGGACTAGCGGGGGCAATGAGCAGTTCTTC. It is translated as CASSLRGTSGGNEQFF.

This clone was observed once. This chain connects TRBV6-5 to TRBJ1-5, with D maybe TRBD1 (5 bases). The length of the CDR3 is 14 residues. The germline V gene has CDR1 MNHEY and CDR2 SVGAGI. The germline V and J ends were trimmed by 5 bases and 6 bases, with 14 bases remaining between them. CDR3 protein: CASSTGGWGQPQHF. The CDR3 DNA follows: TGTGCCAGCAGTACCGGGGGTTGGGGTCAGCCCCAGCATTTT.

This chain uses TRBV4-1 with TRBJ1-1; D is perhaps TRBD1 (5 bases). Germline values: CDR1 MGHRA, CDR2 YSYEKL. This CDR3 is built from 22 residues. V was trimmed by 3 bases and J by 2 bases, leaving 34 bases between them. The CDR3 here is CASSQHQGTMGLEQPENTEAFF. The CDR3 bases are TGCGCCAGCAGCCAGCATCAGGGTACTATGGGATTAGAACAGCCCGAAAACACTGAAGCTTTCTTT.

The rearrangement joins TRBV6-5 to TRBJ2-7; D unclear. This CDR3 has 15 residues. Germline V gives CDR1 MNHEY, CDR2 SVGAGI. V was pared by 0 bases and J by 6 bases, with 15 bases between. The CDR3: CASSYSGTISSEQYF. For the CDR3, the DNA is TGTGCCAGCAGTTACTCCGGAACTATTTCTAGCGAGCAGTACTTC.

This clone has a single count. The genes are TRBV5-6 and TRBJ1-2, with no clear D. This CDR3 spans 16 amino acids. Trimming removed 0 bases at V and 3 bases at J, with 15 bases between. Germline V gene sequence: CDR1 SGHDT, CDR2 YYEEEE. CDR3: CASSLVEVASYYGYTF. CDR3 DNA: TGTGCCAGCAGCTTGGTGGAGGTTGCCTCCTACTATGGCTACACCTTC.

The V call is TRBV12-3 or TRBV12-4, the J call TRBJ1-1, with D unclear. The CDR3 consists of 12 residues. V was cut by 7 bases and J by 3 bases, with 9 bases left in between. The CDR3 is CASNREDTEAFF. The CDR3 nucleotides are TGTGCCAGCAACCGGGAGGACACTGAAGCTTTCTTT.

V and J are TRBV7-3 and TRBJ2-1; a possible D gene is TRBD1 (5 bases). The CDR3 extends over 17 amino acids. Germline assignment: CDR1 SGHTA and CDR2 FQGTGA. Trimming cost V 0 bases and J 0 bases, with 12 bases left between them. As DNA, the CDR3 is TGTGCCAGCAGCTTAACCCGACAGTCCAGCTCCTACAATGAGCAGTTCTTC. Protein: CASSLTRQSSSYNEQFF. Using reference TRBV7-3 and TRBJ2-1 for the parts outside the CDR3, the full variable domain is GAGVSQTPSNKVTEKGKYVELRCDPISGHTALYWYRQSLGQGPEFLIYFQGTGAADDSGLPNDRFFAVRPEGSVSTLKIQRTERGDSAVYLCASSLTRQSSSYNEQFFGPGTRLTVL.

This clone was picked up a small number of times. The chain combines TRBV11-2 with TRBJ1-6; no definite D call. Germline CDR1 reads SGHAT; CDR2 reads FQNNGV. V was trimmed by 4 bases and J by 0 bases, leaving 10 bases between them. CDR3 length equals 16 residues. The CDR3 DNA follows: TGTGCCAGCAGCTACGACGGGAGCTCCTATAATTCACCCCTCCACTTT. This gives the protein CASSYDGSSYNSPLHF.

The chain employs TRBV5-4 and TRBJ1-1, with 8 nucleotides matching TRBD1. Germline loops: CDR1 SGHNT, CDR2 YYREEE (reference sequence). The CDR3 loop spans 15 amino acids. Trimming removed 1 base from V and 3 bases from J; junction bases left unmatched: 5. The CDR3 sequence is CASSLIQGAYTEAFF. The CDR3 bases are TGTGCCAGCAGCTTGATCCAGGGGGCCTACACTGAAGCTTTCTTT.

This clone was seen a single time. At the DNA level, this CDR3 is encoded by other sequences in the same sample as well. In DNA form, the CDR3 reads TGCGCCAGCAGCCCCAGGGGAAACACTGAAGCTTTCTTT. Its translation: CASSPRGNTEAFF. The chain employs TRBV5-1 and TRBJ1-1, with a tentative D call TRBD1 (6 bases). V lost 4 bases, J lost 2 bases, and 9 bases lay in between. Germline V CDR1 and CDR2: SGHRS, YFSETQ. There are 13 residues in the CDR3. The entire variable domain, with the rest obtained from reference TRBV5-1 and TRBJ1-1, is as follows: KAGVTQTPRYLIKTRGQQVTLSCSPISGHRSVSWYQQTPGQGLQFLFEYFSETQRNKGNFPGRFSGRQFSNSRSEMNVSTLELGDSALYLCASSPRGNTEAFFGQGTRLTVV.

The chain links TRBV19 to TRBJ1-1, with 7 bases that match TRBD1. Germline assignment: CDR1 LNHDA and CDR2 SQIVND (reference sequence). There are 14 residues in the CDR3. V trimming: 5 bases; J trimming: 4 bases; junction bases outside the gene matches: 7. The CDR3 DNA sequence: TGTGCCAGTAGTCCCGACAGGGAGATCACTGAAGCTTTCTTT. It translates to CASSPDREITEAFF. The entire variable domain, with the rest obtained from reference TRBV19 and TRBJ1-1, is as follows: DGGITQSPKYLFRKEGQNVTLSCEQNLNHDAMYWYRQDPGQGLRLIYYSQIVNDFQKGDIAEGYSVSREKKESFPLTVTSAQKNPTAFYLCASSPDREITEAFFGQGTRLTVV.

This rearrangement joins TRBV4-1 to TRBJ2-3, with D tentatively TRBD1 (6 bases). The V gene's germline CDR1 is MGHRA and CDR2 YSYEKL. The CDR3 is made up of 14 amino acids. Between the trimmed V and J ends, which lost 2 bases and 2 bases, there was a span of 8 bases. The CDR3 loop reads CASSQTGFTDTQYF. CDR3 coding DNA: TGCGCCAGCAGCCAAACAGGGTTCACAGATACGCAGTATTTT.

In its sample, this clone was seen once. This sequence joins TRBV7-6 and TRBJ2-1, with 11 bases that match TRBD2. With 5 bases clipped from V and 10 bases from J, the junction kept 10 bases outside the gene matches. The CDR3 totals 15 residues. The germline gives CDR1 SGHVS, CDR2 FNYEAQ. CDR3 sequence (DNA): TGTGCCAGCAGCGAACGACTAGCGGGACGGGCCGAGCAGTTCTTC. Amino acids: CASSERLAGRAEQFF.

This chain uses TRBV3-1 (or the pseudogene TRBV3-2) with TRBJ1-2; possibly TRBD1 for D (6 bases). This CDR3 has 13 residues. Per germline, CDR1 LGHDT and CDR2 YNNKEL (reference sequence). Trimming removed 0 bases at V and 7 bases at J, with 9 bases between. This chain's CDR3 is CASSQDRGSGYTF. CDR3 sequence (DNA): TGTGCCAGCAGCCAAGATAGGGGGTCTGGCTACACCTTC.

This clone was observed once. This chain connects TRBV5-1 to TRBJ1-2; tentative D call: TRBD1 (5 bases). The CDR3 has 13 amino acids. The V end was cut by 3 bases, the J end by 8 bases, with 14 bases between. From germline, CDR1 is SGHRS and CDR2 YFSETQ. CDR3 residues: CASSSPGQEGYTF. CDR3 nucleotides: TGCGCCAGCAGCTCCCCAGGGCAGGAGGGCTACACCTTC.

The CDR3 sequence is CASSQGVYGYTF. CDR3 DNA sequence: TGTGCCAGCAGCCAAGGAGTCTATGGCTACACCTTC. This sequence joins TRBV3-1 (or the pseudogene TRBV3-2) and TRBJ1-2; no definite D call. V shed 1 base and J shed 4 bases, with 4 bases lying between them. The CDR3 is made up of 12 amino acids. The germline V gene encodes CDR1 LGHDT and CDR2 YNNKEL (reference sequence).

The chain combines TRBV29-1 with TRBJ2-6, with D possibly matching TRBD2 (5 bases). CDR3 length equals 14 residues. Per the germline V gene, CDR1 is SQVTM and CDR2 is ANQGSEA. Trimming shortened V by 3 bases and J by 2 bases, and 8 bases separated the two germline ends. In nucleotides, the CDR3 is TGCAGCGTTGAGCGAGGGACTGGGGCCAACGTCCTGACTTTC. Translating gives CSVERGTGANVLTF.

The chain employs TRBV5-4 and TRBJ2-1; a weak D match, TRBD2 (5 bases). CDR3 length: 15 amino acids. CDR1 SGHNT and CDR2 YYREEE come from the germline V gene (reference sequence). Trimming removed 4 bases from V and 8 bases from J, with 19 bases in between. CDR3 region: CASSRNGLPADEQFF. CDR3 nucleotides: TGTGCCAGCAGCCGTAATGGACTCCCGGCGGATGAGCAGTTCTTC.